This entry is about one TCR beta chain. This clone appeared once. Its antigen is not yet known. No much larger clone exists at a distance of one base, and base qualities are not known. The data were obtained in a study of cytomegalovirus exposure and HLA in healthy donors (dated by TCRdb to 2017 to 2019). As for the study more broadly: An earlier analysis of some 620 of the donors reported 276 Gb of sequence data and 117 million unique TCR beta sequences obtained from about 179 million T cells. An early release covering approximately 600 HLA-typed donors comprised about 290 gigabases of sequencing data and roughly 86 million unique TCR sequences. The later analysis used no new phenotypic data to find candidate immune exposures, relying instead on TCR beta sequences and their occurrence across donors. Every repertoire in the discovery cohort had been generated on one and the same sequencing platform. A separate validation cohort of about 110 different subjects was used in addition to the 666-subject first cohort. Among several hundred genotyped donors of the cohort, an average of around 240,000 unique TCR beta nucleotide sequences was sequenced per donor, of which about 18% were non-productive. The number of typed donors differed by locus: about 629-640 for A, B, C, DRB1 and DQB1; 500 to 550 for DQA1; 606 for DPA1; and around 490 for DPB1. To study patterns of TCR occurrence, a later analysis re-analyzed previously published TCR beta repertoires from 650 to 750 donors and added high-resolution HLA genotyping. HLA typing covered class I and class II loci at four-digit resolution. Alongside the repertoire data, information on donor age, sex, ethnicity and CMV serostatus was compiled. The T cell repertoires of 700 or so subjects were profiled by immunosequencing and related to cytomegalovirus serostatus. Of the 300 to 450 genotyped donors, 80% to 90% were placed in the genetic ancestry cluster associated with self-reported Caucasian donors. High-throughput TCR immunosequencing, statistical association of individual TCRs with disease status, and machine learning were combined to predict cytomegalovirus infection status. Genome-wide SNP genotypes for about 65% of the 666 donors were used in a later genetic analysis, which treated that subset as a discovery cohort. A handful of DR-DQ haplotypes were handled as single units for association and clustering because linkage in the cohort was strong. In an earlier analysis of a few hundred of the donors, high-throughput TCR beta sequencing was used to judge whether each TCR beta V gene segment behaved as functional or pseudogenic. The aim of the study was to test whether cataloging public T cell receptors could identify signatures of past pathogen exposure.

The CDR3 has 15 amino acids, counting the end cysteine and phenylalanine. Left in the record is the CDR3 DNA by itself, 45 bases read in frame from the first base. Here V drops 4 bases and J drops 5 bases, and the junction holds 10 bases not matched to any gene. The germline V gene encodes CDR1 SGHDT and CDR2 YYEEEE. The cohort was made up of several hundred healthy bone marrow donors. At the time of sampling, every cohort member was nominally healthy, though immune exposures that went unrecorded were likely present. The donor tested CMV seropositive and was one of the 289 seropositive cohort members. Each donor provided a peripheral blood sample, and peripheral blood mononuclear cells were used for TCR beta sequencing. The Qiagen DNeasy Blood Extraction Kit was used to extract genomic DNA from the blood cell samples. Study-wide findings and limitations: In vitro tests confirmed that a few of the cytomegalovirus-associated TCR beta chains recognize cytomegalovirus antigens. A cluster of highly shared sequence variants was judged likely to be a technical artifact of the sequencing pipeline. Because some donors lacked HLA typing at each locus, the association tests relied only on the typed subset. In a later analysis, HLA-associated TCR beta chains were found to be more clonally expanded and to have lower generation probabilities than equally common non-associated chains. Linkage disequilibrium might explain the correlated functional status among segregating V segments, but an unknown experimental factor could not be ruled out. In an earlier analysis of fewer than 700 of the donors, most TCR beta V segments appeared in productive rearrangements about 87% or about 30% of the time, broadly matching IMGT annotations. The earlier analysis of approximately 560 of the donors excluded roughly 17 rarely observed V segments, including chromosome 9 orphons, because counts were too low. In a later analysis, the rate of TCR association differed among HLA loci, with DRB1 alleles having the most associated TCRs and HLA-C alleles having the fewest. This cohort had only TCR beta chains sequenced, and the lack of alpha or paired-chain data limited which features could be detected. In a later analysis, over 15,000 TCR beta sequences were associated with specific HLA alleles at a false discovery rate of 0.05. Several of the top co-occurrence clusters appeared to be linked to parvovirus B19, influenza, CMV and Epstein-Barr virus, according to a later analysis. A further reported finding was that TCR beta sequences accurately predicted the HLA-A and HLA-B alleles for most subjects in the first cohort. The study listed 150 to 200 TCR beta chains as associated with cytomegalovirus. Sequencing depth was assumed to be roughly uniform across donors in the presence/absence analyses, though that assumption may not hold. A later genetic analysis associated a missense DCLRE1C variant with V-gene and J-gene trimming of TCR beta chains, and an independent cohort replicated the association. It was suggested by the authors that the approach could potentially be generalized to other disease states and immunological phenotypes. Most CMV-associated TCR beta chains appeared to be HLA-restricted in a later analysis, and the HLA associations seemed to be driven largely by CMV exposure. Some IMGT-functional V segments, including TRBV6-2 and TRBV6-3, could not be distinguished by the 87-base-pair reads and were therefore excluded. Across donors, most TCR sequences were observed very rarely, whereas some public TCRs were present in many individuals. When HLA alleles, especially DR and DQ, strongly co-occurred, attributing TCR associations to individual alleles was difficult. The only immune exposure information available for the cohort was CMV serostatus. Compared with the roughly 670-donor mean, donors in an Asian-associated ancestry cluster had fewer N-insertions in productive TCRs, according to a later genetic analysis. Cytomegalovirus status was reported to be diagnosed by the classifier with high specificity and sensitivity in both the original and validation cohorts.

Library construction relied on the immunoSEQ multiplex PCR assay. For the multiplex PCR, a mixture combining 60 forward primers for TCR Vbeta segments and 13 reverse primers for TCR Jbeta segments was used. A multiplex PCR assay on genomic DNA amplified the CDR3 region of rearranged TCR beta genes. Amplified TCR beta libraries were sequenced as 87-base-pair reads on the Illumina HiSeq System. The original pipeline was this. Across the 600 to 700 repertoires, a later analysis counted some 81 million unique TCR beta chains, roughly 11 million of which were shared by at least two donors. To remove PCR and sequencing errors, raw reads were error-corrected and collapsed into unique sequences using a nearest-neighbor algorithm that merged closely related sequences. V, D and J gene segments were assigned by aligning CDR3 sequences to IMGT reference sequences. For a sequence to be retained, a match of at least six nucleotides to both a V gene segment and a J gene segment was required. A rearrangement was called productive if the CDR3 had no stop codons and remained in frame with V and J, and every other rearrangement was called non-productive. Following IMGT convention, CDR3 was defined as the stretch from the second conserved V-encoded cysteine up to the conserved J-encoded phenylalanine. In an earlier analysis of 587 of the donors, sequences lacking an unambiguous match to a single V gene segment were excluded. An earlier analysis of a few hundred of the donors classified V segments as functional when productive rearrangements were above 56.7% and as segregating when the standard deviation between donors was above 5%. To diagnose cytomegalovirus status from the catalog of TCR beta chain sequences, a statistical classification framework was built. In a later analysis, TCR nucleotide sequences were compared against IMGT/GENE-DB human TR gene sequences so that V and J genes could be assigned. In a later analysis, CDR3 sequences and most-parsimonious VDJ recombination scenarios were assigned using the TCRdist pipeline. A later analysis defined each TCR beta chain by its CDR3 amino acid sequence plus V-gene family, and excluded reads lacking a unique V-gene family. As a way to deal with suspected cross-contamination and a sequencing artifact, a later analysis dropped more than 500 nucleotide sequences that were highly shared and had low generation probability. In a later analysis, a clonal expansion index was calculated for each public chain from normalized within-repertoire ranks of inferred template counts. Generation probabilities in a later analysis came from a VDJ recombination model fitted to out-of-frame rearrangements, and those results were checked against IGoR. In a later analysis, hypergeometric tests were used to score TCR-TCR, TCR-HLA and TCR-CMV co-occurrence, with a repertoire-size bias correction applied to TCR pairs. A later analysis estimated false discovery rates by permuting HLA or CMV assignments 20 times. In a later analysis, co-occurring TCRs were grouped using DBSCAN, with TCRdist sequence similarity added in when clustering inside HLA-allele-positive subsets. Co-occurrence clustering excluded repertoires with fewer than 30,000 or more than 120,000 public chains, plus five with anomalous nucleotide sharing. This immuneACCESS table, as held by TCRdb, lists in-frame sequences with V and J called but not all clones. Of the missing ones, under half trace to an unresolved V gene in checked studies; the others have no known cause. Clonal size and the V and J genes are those of that table, whereas D and trimming came from the DNA. The sample table shows tens of thousands of clones, and roughly 63% are seen once. Over 14% of the sample is in the top ten clones.

Sequenced: PBMCs. This receptor was taken from a woman between 40 and 50 years old in good health and CMV-seropositive. The V and J segments used are TRBV5-6 and TRBJ2-7; the central 9 bases match TRBD1. The DNA reads TGTGCCAGCAGCCCAGGGACAGGGTATGCCCACGAGCAGTACTTC. It is translated as CASSPGTGYAHEQYF. The full variable domain, completed from the reference TRBV5-6 and TRBJ2-7 proteins outside the CDR3, reads DAGVTQSPTHLIKTRGQQVTLRCSPKSGHDTVSWYQQALGQGPQFIFQYYEEEERQRGNFPDRFSGHQFPNYSSELNVNALLLGDSALYLCASSPGTGYAHEQYFGPGTRLTVT.